These 23 T cell receptor beta chains were all obtained from the same sample, sequenced in a study of identical twins. TCRdb used MiXCR to reprocess the 5' RACE reads, holding one entry per CDR3 protein. The table shows some 560,000 distinct CDR3 sequences, with approximately 10% occurring only once. These data were also reused for a study on yellow fever vaccine responses in identical twins.

Sequencing input: PBMCs. These receptors originate from a woman aged 18-30 years in good health.

This clonotype was counted ten times or more. The chain uses TRBV12-3 or TRBV12-4 and TRBJ2-7; 12 bases fit TRBD2. This CDR3 is built from 15 residues. After removal of 6 bases from V and 3 bases from J, the junction contained 6 bases not matched to a gene. The CDR3 here is CASRLRTSGDYEQYF. The CDR3 DNA is TGTGCCAGCAGATTACGGACTAGCGGGGACTACGAGCAGTACTTC.

This chain uses TRBV4-1 with TRBJ2-2, with 9 bases identical to TRBD2. CDR1 MGHRA and CDR2 YSYEKL come from the germline V gene. The CDR3 is made up of 16 amino acids. V lost 4 bases to trimming and J lost 5 bases; unmatched junction nucleotides: 8. As DNA, the CDR3 is TGCGCCAGCAGCCGTTCCGGGACTAGCAATACCGGGGAGCTGTTTTTT. The encoded protein is CASSRSGTSNTGELFF.

This sequence joins TRBV30 and TRBJ2-3; the D is unclear. The V and J ends lost 1 base and 2 bases respectively, with 7 bases between them. CDR1 and CDR2 from the germline V gene are GTSNPN and SVGIG (reference sequence). This CDR3 comprises 13 residues. CDR3 DNA sequence: TGTGCCTGGAGTGGAGACCTCACAGATACGCAGTATTTT. It codes for CAWSGDLTDTQYF.

This clonotype was recorded at least ten times. This chain uses TRBV5-1 with TRBJ2-5, with D perhaps given as TRBD1 or TRBD2 (5 bases each). The V and J ends lost 1 base and 0 bases respectively, with 10 bases between them. The CDR3 sequence is 15 residues long. The germline V gene encodes CDR1 SGHRS and CDR2 YFSETQ. CDR3 sequence reads: CASSLYWGYQETQYF. As DNA, the CDR3 is TGCGCCAGCAGCTTGTATTGGGGGTACCAAGAGACCCAGTACTTC.

This clonotype was detected ten times or more. V and J are TRBV29-1 and TRBJ2-2; maybe TRBD2 (6 bases). Trimming pared 6 bases from V and 4 bases from J, leaving 18 bases between. Germline values: CDR1 SQVTM, CDR2 ANQGSEA. CDR3 size: 15 residues. CDR3 coding DNA: TGCAGCGTATGGAGGAGGGGACCAAGCACCGGGGAGCTGTTTTTT. It specifies CSVWRRGPSTGELFF.

Ten or more counts support this clonotype. The chain uses TRBV27 and TRBJ1-1, with 9 positions matching TRBD1. The length of the CDR3 is 14 residues. Germline CDR1 MNHEY, CDR2 SMNVEV (reference sequence). After removal of 5 bases from V and 2 bases from J, the junction contained 3 bases not matched to a gene. The CDR3 spells CASSRDRDNTEAFF. CDR3 in DNA: TGTGCCAGCAGTCGGGACAGGGACAACACTGAAGCTTTCTTT.

V and J are TRBV6-1 and TRBJ1-1, with TRBD1 matching 10 bases. This CDR3 is 14 amino acids long. Germline values: CDR1 MNHNS, CDR2 SASEGT. J was trimmed by 5 bases and V by 6 bases; bases with no gene match: 6. This chain's CDR3 is CASRPDRGQTEAFF. The CDR3 DNA reads as TGTGCCAGCAGGCCCGACAGGGGGCAAACTGAAGCTTTCTTT.

This chain joins TRBV7-9 and TRBJ2-7; D perhaps matches TRBD2 (6 bases). V dropped 5 bases and J dropped 0 bases, with 14 bases sitting between them. The CDR3 is 15 amino acids. Per germline, CDR1 SEHNR and CDR2 FQNEAQ (reference sequence). The CDR3 bases are TGTGCCAGCAGCCCATCGCTAGCGCACTCCTACGAGCAGTACTTC. Residues: CASSPSLAHSYEQYF.

This clonotype was detected many times. The CDR3 sequence is CASSTGAFPTNNEQFF. CDR3 in DNA: TGTGCCAGCAGTACGGGGGCTTTCCCGACCAACAATGAGCAGTTCTTC. The chain carries TRBV6-2 or TRBV6-3 and TRBJ2-1; D assignment may be TRBD1 or TRBD2 (6 bases each). This CDR3 spans 16 amino acids. Looked up from germline, CDR1 is MNHEY and CDR2 is SVGEGT. V lost 5 bases and J lost 5, with 19 bases in between.

A few counts support this clonotype. Mismatch with germline at one junction end may stem from a read error. The chain recombines TRBV12-3 or TRBV12-4 with TRBJ2-3; 11 nucleotides agree with TRBD2. The CDR3 loop spans 19 amino acids. In nucleotides, the CDR3 is TGTGCCTGCAGTTTAAAGGCCTCGCTAGCGGGGGGCCGCACAGATACGCAGTATTTT. Amino acids: CACSLKASLAGGRTDTQYF.

The chain is built from TRBV5-1 and TRBJ2-3; D call uncertain. V shed 1 base and J shed 2 bases, with 8 bases lying between them. From germline, CDR1 is SGHRS and CDR2 YFSETQ. This CDR3 contains 14 residues. The chain's CDR3 is CASSLSPYTDTQYF. The DNA for the CDR3 is TGCGCCAGCAGCTTGAGCCCTTACACAGATACGCAGTATTTT. The whole variable domain, filled in from reference TRBV5-1 and TRBJ2-3, reads KAGVTQTPRYLIKTRGQQVTLSCSPISGHRSVSWYQQTPGQGLQFLFEYFSETQRNKGNFPGRFSGRQFSNSRSEMNVSTLELGDSALYLCASSLSPYTDTQYFGPGTRLTVL.

This clonotype was seen more than once but under ten times. V usage is TRBV29-1 and J usage is TRBJ2-1; 11 bases are shared with TRBD2. Germline V CDR1 and CDR2: SQVTM, ANQGSEA. This CDR3 contains 17 residues. J lost 3 bases, V lost 3 bases, and 10 bases had no gene match. CDR3 bases: TGCAGCGTTGACGAGACTAGCGGGATCTCTGACTACAATGAGCAGTTCTTC. Protein: CSVDETSGISDYNEQFF.

Ten or more counts support this clonotype. This sequence joins TRBV20-1 and TRBJ2-5; TRBD1 or TRBD2 may be the D gene (5 bases each). The CDR3 sequence is 16 residues long. Germline lookup yields CDR1 DFQATT and CDR2 SNEGSKA (reference sequence). The ends were cut back, 0 bases at V and 5 bases at J, with 19 bases in the middle. This CDR3 is CSARDSSGPVTETQYF. The CDR3 nucleotides read TGCAGTGCTAGAGATAGTTCGGGGCCGGTCACGGAGACCCAGTACTTC.

Details on this clonotype: Sequence at one end of the junction differs from germline and may be a read error. The chain combines TRBV7-7 with TRBJ2-3; maybe TRBD1 (5 bases). Germline loops: CDR1 SSHAT, CDR2 FNYEAQ (reference sequence). This CDR3 is 14 amino acids long. The CDR3 region has the DNA TGTGCTAGCAGCTTAAGGGCAGGGTCAGATACGCAGTATTTT. Protein: CASSLRAGSDTQYF. Drawing the rest from reference TRBV7-7 and TRBJ2-3, the complete variable domain is GAGVSQSPRYKVTKRGQDVTLRCDPISSHATLYWYQQALGQGPEFLTYFNYEAQPDKSGLPSDRFSAERPEGSISTLTIQRTEQRDSAMYRCASSLRAGSDTQYFGPGTRLTVL.

This clonotype has a count of ten or more. CDR3 sequence reads: CASSYSHRVNEQFF. In nucleotides, the CDR3 is TGTGCCAGCAGTTACTCTCACAGGGTAAATGAGCAGTTCTTC. The gene calls are TRBV6-5 and TRBJ2-1; a weak D match, TRBD1 (6 bases). Germline values: CDR1 MNHEY, CDR2 SVGAGI. V lost 0 bases and J 7 bases, leaving 10 bases between the germline ends. The length of the CDR3 is 14 residues.

This clonotype was detected ten times or more. The V gene is TRBV29-1, the J gene TRBJ2-1, with 7 bases that match TRBD1. V was pared by 4 bases and J by 4 bases, with 7 bases of the junction left unmatched. Germline CDR1 is SQVTM and CDR2 is ANQGSEA. The CDR3 has 14 residues. The CDR3 coding sequence is TGCAGCGTTGTAAGAGGGACAGTATACAATGAGCAGTTCTTC. Its translation: CSVVRGTVYNEQFF.

The chain carries TRBV12-3 or TRBV12-4 and TRBJ2-4; 8 nucleotides match TRBD2. CDR3 length: 15 amino acids. V dropped 2 bases and J dropped 6; count of bases not matched to a gene: 6. The CDR3 DNA reads as TGTGCCAGCAGTTTATTCGGGGGGGGCCCAAACATTCAGTACTTC. This translates into CASSLFGGGPNIQYF.

The genes are TRBV3-1 and TRBJ2-1, with TRBD1 matching 8 bases. Looked up from germline, CDR1 is LGHDT and CDR2 is YNNKEL (reference sequence). CDR3 length equals 16 residues. With 0 bases clipped from V and 11 bases from J, the junction kept 12 bases outside the gene matches. Here the CDR3 DNA reads TGTGCCAGCAGCCAAGATTATTGGCAGGGGGCGCTTAAGCAGTTCTTC. Protein product: CASSQDYWQGALKQFF.

J is TRBJ2-3 and V is TRBV10-3, with unresolved D. Germline CDR1 and CDR2: ENHRY and SYGVKD. The length of the CDR3 is 15 residues. Trimming cost V 0 bases and J 2 bases, with 9 bases left between them. DNA for the CDR3: TGTGCCATCAGTGAGTCGCAGCGATACACAGATACGCAGTATTTT. Its translation is CAISESQRYTDTQYF.

At least ten counts were recorded for this clonotype. An end of the junction differs from the germline gene, which may be a read error. The rearrangement links TRBV12-3 or TRBV12-4 to TRBJ2-7; 8 bases fit TRBD1. This CDR3 comprises 13 residues. Here the CDR3 reads CASSSDRAYQQYF. In nucleotides, the CDR3 is TGTGCCAGCAGTTCGGACAGGGCCTACCAGCAGTACTTC.

The rearrangement joins TRBV29-1 to TRBJ2-2; TRBD2 aligns across 13 bases. Germline lookup yields CDR1 SQVTM and CDR2 ANQGSEA. The J segment lost 7 bases and the V segment lost 2 bases, leaving 10 bases of the junction unmatched. The CDR3 is made up of 17 amino acids. CDR3 sequence: CSVEKILAGGPVGELFF. CDR3 DNA: TGCAGCGTTGAAAAGATACTAGCGGGAGGGCCGGTCGGGGAGCTGTTTTTT.

A few counts support this clonotype. The chain is built from TRBV10-1 and TRBJ2-4; 10 bases map to TRBD1. J lost 3 bases, V lost 7 bases, and 15 bases had no gene match. In germline, CDR1 is WNHNN, CDR2 SYGVQD (reference sequence). The CDR3 covers 18 residues. The CDR3 region is CASINRDRGNAVKNIQYF. In nucleotides, the CDR3 is TGCGCCAGCATTAACCGGGACAGGGGAAATGCGGTCAAAAACATTCAGTACTTC.

This clonotype was observed a handful of times. The rearrangement links TRBV7-9 to TRBJ2-7, with 7 bases lining up with TRBD2. Germline V gene lookup returns CDR1 SEHNR and CDR2 FQNEAQ (reference sequence). The CDR3 runs 17 residues. J gave up 2 bases and V 2 bases, and 12 bases lay outside the gene matches. CDR3 nucleotide sequence: TGTGCCAGCAGCTTAACTTTACGGGGAGGGCACCCCTACGAGCAGTACTTC. Translating it yields CASSLTLRGGHPYEQYF.